A single sample is the source of the 18 T cell receptor beta chains below, sequenced in a study of vaccination and CD4 T cells after COVID-19. Time point indicated: late sampling 161 to 241 days after vaccination in three convalescent patients. Treatment denoted: approximately nine-day PBMC culture with coronavirus spike peptide pools or control peptides (ViraFEST assay). The Oncomine TCR Beta short-read assay sequenced DNA from cultured CD4+ T cells. MiXCR, applied by TCRdb to the PCR reads, yields one record per CDR3 protein. The sample shows under 20,000 distinct CDR3 sequences, about 45% of them seen only once. These receptors have no known antigen. The material sequenced was CD4+ T cells from blood, cultured in vitro, taken about 7 months after SARS-CoV-2 vaccination. These receptors came from a human donor who had recovered from COVID-19.

This chain connects TRBV21-1 to TRBJ2-5; TRBD2 reflects the table's D call only, with no check against the DNA. TRBV21-1 is shown as a pseudogene. The CDR3 consists of 16 residues. The CDR3 here is CASSKSGAGANETQYF. In nucleotides, the CDR3 is TGTGCCAGCAGCAAATCTGGGGCGGGAGCTAATGAGACCCAGTACTTC.

The V gene is TRBV7-6, the J gene TRBJ1-1; 7 bases map to TRBD1. The germline CDR1 and CDR2 sequences are SGHVS and FNYEAQ. The CDR3 covers 13 residues. J was trimmed by 5 bases and V by 4 bases; bases with no gene match: 4. This chain's CDR3 is CASSSQGQTEAFF. The CDR3 region has the DNA TGTGCCAGCAGCTCACAGGGGCAGACTGAAGCTTTCTTT.

The rearrangement links TRBV6-5 to TRBJ2-3, with D perhaps assigned TRBD1 or TRBD2 (5 bases each). V lost 2 bases and J lost 4, with 19 bases in between. The germline gives CDR1 MNHEY, CDR2 SVGAGI. The CDR3 runs to 17 residues. The chain's CDR3 is CASSYEAGRGLADTQYF. CDR3 in DNA: TGTGCCAGCAGTTACGAGGCAGGGCGAGGGTTAGCAGATACGCAGTATTTT.

This clonotype appeared a few times. The chain links TRBV6-1 to TRBJ2-1; the match to TRBD2 covers 8 bases. The junction had 9 bases not matched to a gene; V was cut back by 6 bases and J by 5 bases. Germline loops: CDR1 MNHNS, CDR2 SASEGT. This CDR3 is 15 amino acids long. CDR3 region: CASRVSGSGNNEQFF. The CDR3 DNA is TGTGCCAGCAGGGTAAGCGGGAGCGGGAACAATGAGCAGTTCTTC.

This clonotype turned up a few times. The V gene is TRBV19, the J gene TRBJ1-5; 8 nucleotides match TRBD1. The CDR3 is 16 amino acids. J lost 1 base, V lost 4 bases, and 6 bases had no gene match. Germline V gene lookup returns CDR1 LNHDA and CDR2 SQIVND (reference sequence). In nucleotides, the CDR3 is TGTGCCAGTAGTAAGTCAGGGGGCTTGAGCAATCAGCCCCAGCATTTT. Protein: CASSKSGGLSNQPQHF.

The chain joins TRBV19 to TRBJ1-5, with 10 positions matching TRBD1. Unmatched junction bases numbered 4, after V lost 7 bases and J lost 1 base. Germline V gene sequence: CDR1 LNHDA, CDR2 SQIVND (reference sequence). This CDR3 comprises 15 residues. CDR3 loop: CASTDRGRSNQPQHF. In DNA, the CDR3 is TGTGCCAGTACTGACAGGGGGCGAAGCAATCAGCCCCAGCATTTT.

This clonotype is labeled as medium-sized. V gene TRBV20-1 combines with J gene TRBJ1-6, with D perhaps matching TRBD1 (6 bases). The CDR3 sequence is 15 residues long. The germline V gene encodes CDR1 DFQATT and CDR2 SNEGSKA (reference sequence). V was shortened by 5 bases and J by 3 bases, with 14 bases between the two germline ends. DNA for the CDR3: TGCAGTGCTCCAGTGGGGACACTCTATAATTCACCCCTCCACTTT. Protein sequence: CSAPVGTLYNSPLHF.

In DNA, the CDR3 is TGTGCCAGCTTGTGGGTCCCTGAAGCTTTCTTT. Translated: CASLWVPEAFF. The V and J genes are TRBV2 and TRBJ1-1, with D hard to call. V shed 8 bases and J shed 6 bases, with 10 bases lying between them. The germline CDR1 and CDR2 sequences are SNHLY and FYNNEI. CDR3 length equals 11 residues. The full variable domain, with the rest looked up from reference TRBV2 and TRBJ1-1, is EPEVTQTPSHQVTQMGQEVILRCVPISNHLYFYWYRQILGQKVEFLVSFYNNEISEKSEIFDDQFSVERPDGSNFTLKIRSTKLEDSAMYFCASLWVPEAFFGQGTRLTVV.

The chain combines TRBV5-1 with TRBJ1-6; no firm D call. From germline, CDR1 is SGHRS and CDR2 YFSETQ. V lost 2 bases and J 7 bases, leaving 13 bases between the germline ends. The CDR3 consists of 15 residues. The CDR3 DNA follows: TGCGCCAGCAGCTTATACACGGAACTAAATTCACCCCTCCACTTT. It codes for CASSLYTELNSPLHF.

The rearrangement links TRBV6-1 to TRBJ2-7; D perhaps matches TRBD1 (6 bases). This CDR3 contains 14 residues. V was cut by 5 bases and J by 3 bases, with 14 bases left in between. Germline V CDR1 and CDR2: MNHNS, SASEGT. The CDR3 DNA reads TGTGCCAGCAGTCGAACTAGACAGGACTACGAGCAGTACTTC. Protein: CASSRTRQDYEQYF.

This chain joins TRBV6-1 and TRBJ2-3, with a weak D call TRBD2 (5 bases). V gave up 5 bases and J gave up 2 bases, with 11 bases separating them. This CDR3 contains 14 residues. Germline CDR1 and CDR2: MNHNS and SASEGT. The CDR3 DNA reads TGTGCCAGCAGTCAGGACTCCTACACAGATACGCAGTATTTT. Encoded protein: CASSQDSYTDTQYF.

This clonotype was counted a few times. The rearrangement uses TRBV20-1 and TRBJ1-1; D unclear. This CDR3 has 13 residues. V was pared by 3 bases and J by 0 bases, with 8 bases between. The V gene's germline CDR1 is DFQATT and CDR2 SNEGSKA (reference sequence). CDR3 region: CSARVQLNTEAFF. The CDR3 coding sequence is TGCAGTGCTAGGGTTCAGTTGAACACTGAAGCTTTCTTT.

The chain uses TRBV20-1 and TRBJ2-7; 11 bases agree with TRBD2. Germline lookup yields CDR1 DFQATT and CDR2 SNEGSKA (reference sequence). The V and J ends lost 7 bases and 6 bases, in that order; junction bases with no gene match: 11. CDR3 size: 14 residues. CDR3 sequence (DNA): TGCAGTGGGTCTGCTCGGCTAGCGGGGGGCGAGCAGTACTTC. Its protein product is CSGSARLAGGEQYF.

This clonotype was detected a few times. This chain links TRBV7-2 with TRBJ1-1, with D possibly TRBD1 on 6 matching bases. Germline CDR1 is SGHTA and CDR2 is FQGNSA. This CDR3 has 17 residues. Trimming removed 4 bases at V and 4 bases at J, with 22 bases between. The CDR3 loop is CASSSRVGAGGGTEAFF. CDR3 in DNA: TGTGCCAGCAGCTCCAGAGTGGGGGCGGGGGGCGGCACTGAAGCTTTCTTT.

DNA of the CDR3: TGTGCCAGCAGTTACCCAAGGGGCAGGAGTGAATCCTACGAGCAGTACTTC. Translation gives CASSYPRGRSESYEQYF. The chain joins TRBV6-2 or TRBV6-3 to TRBJ2-7, with D perhaps matching TRBD1 (5 bases). There are 17 residues in the CDR3. V lost 2 bases and J 1 base, leaving 18 bases between the germline ends. Germline loops: CDR1 MNHEY, CDR2 SVGEGT.

J is TRBJ2-7 and V is TRBV20-1, with D maybe TRBD2 (5 bases). The CDR3 covers 14 residues. Trimming took off 4 bases at V and 4 bases at J, with 17 bases between the two ends. The germline V gene has CDR1 DFQATT and CDR2 SNEGSKA (reference sequence). The DNA of the CDR3 is TGCAGTGCTAAGGTCGGGATTCATTCTTACGAGCAGTACTTC. Translated: CSAKVGIHSYEQYF.

On this clonotype: A read error may produce the germline difference seen at one junction end. The chain joins TRBV6-1 to TRBJ2-3; TRBD2 aligns across 8 bases. The germline gives CDR1 MNHNS, CDR2 SASEGT. The CDR3 covers 16 residues. The CDR3 DNA reads TGTGCCAGCAGACGTACTATAGCGGGACTCACAGATTCGCAGTATTTT. This sequence encodes CASRRTIAGLTDSQYF.

The gene calls are TRBV20-1 and TRBJ2-7, with 8 nucleotides matching TRBD2. The CDR3 consists of 14 residues. Trimming cost V 4 bases and J 0 bases; bases outside gene matches: 5. CDR1 is DFQATT and CDR2 is SNEGSKA in the germline V gene (reference sequence). The CDR3 nucleotides are TGCAGTGCTACAATAGCGGGGAGCTCCTACGAGCAGTACTTC. The encoded protein is CSATIAGSSYEQYF.